This T cell receptor beta chain was documented in a study of blood T cell repertoires in COVID-19. Study at large: Sites across the United States, Italy and Spain contributed samples from acute and convalescent COVID-19. Sample material is recorded as cDNA or gDNA derived from T cells, B-cell-depleted T cells, or PBMCs.

Original handling: Researchers report that nucleated cell counts were estimated from reference gene primer amplification. Profiled with immunoSEQ multiplex PCR; TCRdb holds only in-frame clones, not every one. That table is the source of V, J and clone size, and D and trimming were worked out from the DNA. The sample lists about 100,000 clones, approximately 90% occurring once. This clone was counted once. This CDR3 spans 15 amino acids. The germline gives CDR1 WNHNN, CDR2 SYGVQD (reference sequence). V lost 3 bases to trimming and J lost 2 bases, with 13 bases between them. The sample consisted of peripheral blood. The source of this sequence is a man over 45 with active COVID-19. This chain joins TRBV10-1 and TRBJ1-1, with D perhaps matching TRBD1 (5 bases). The CDR3 protein is CASSDSTDTNTEAFF. The DNA of the CDR3 is TGCGCCAGCAGTGACTCGACAGATACCAACACTGAAGCTTTCTTT.